This T cell receptor (beta chain) was identified during a study of blood T cells in healthy people across ages. This clonotype has a single count. PCR was performed a second time for roughly 6 to 12 cycles using a sample-barcoded 5' primer and a J-beta primer mix. A template-switch adaptor that had 12 random nucleotides put a tag on each cDNA molecule. TCRdb ran MiXCR on the 5' RACE reads and lists one entry per CDR3 protein. Of about 670,000 distinct CDR3 sequences in the sample, around two fifths were seen once. V was clipped by 7 bases and J by 9 bases; unmatched bases: 3. This CDR3 is 11 amino acids long.

This receptor was identified in an older man in good health. The specimen was blood. This sequence joins TRBV12-3 or TRBV12-4 and TRBJ2-3; 8 bases agree with TRBD2. The CDR3 sequence is CASTIAGTQYF. CDR3 DNA sequence: TGTGCCAGCACCATAGCGGGGACGCAGTATTTT.